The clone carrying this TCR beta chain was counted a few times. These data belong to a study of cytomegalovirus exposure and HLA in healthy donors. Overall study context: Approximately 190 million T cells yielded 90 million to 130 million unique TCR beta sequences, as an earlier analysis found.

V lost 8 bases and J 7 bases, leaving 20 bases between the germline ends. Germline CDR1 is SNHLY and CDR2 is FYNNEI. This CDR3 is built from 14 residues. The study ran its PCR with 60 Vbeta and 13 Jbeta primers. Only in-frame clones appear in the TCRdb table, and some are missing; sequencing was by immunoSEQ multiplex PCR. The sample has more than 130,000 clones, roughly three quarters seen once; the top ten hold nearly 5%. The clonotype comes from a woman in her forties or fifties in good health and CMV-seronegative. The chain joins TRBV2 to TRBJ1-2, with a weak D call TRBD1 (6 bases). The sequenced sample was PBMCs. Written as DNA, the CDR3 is TGTGCCAGCTGGGCCAGGGGCAGGGAGCTTGGCTACACCTTC. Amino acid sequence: CASWARGRELGYTF.